One TCR beta chain is described in this entry. The antigen remains undetermined. This specimen comes from a study of T-cell memory formation after mild COVID-19. The CDR3 is 14 residues long. V lost 6 bases and J lost 8, with 14 bases in between. Germline V gene data show CDR1 as SGHTA and CDR2 as FQGNSA. Overall study findings and caveats: Memory from before infection featured some responding clones, which suggests cross-reactive memory joined. From day 15 to 85, contracting clones were balanced between CD4 and CD8, whereas later expanders leaned toward CD4+.

It was 5'RACE with constant-segment primers that produced the TCR alpha and TCR beta cDNA libraries, which carried sample barcodes and UMIs. Each CDR3 protein gets one entry after TCRdb re-called the 5' RACE reads with MiXCR. In the table there are almost 350,000 distinct CDR3 sequences, about 20% of which are singletons. The chain is built from TRBV7-2 and TRBJ1-6; D is possibly TRBD1 (6 bases). This TCR was sampled from a man aged 18 to 30 who had mild COVID-19 (a few samples of this study predate the infection). Cell type and time point are not known. Sequenced sample: PBMCs or a T cell subset sorted from them (not recorded which). For the CDR3, the DNA is TGTGCCAGCAGTAACAGGGTTGGAGATTCACCCCTCCACTTT. This codes for CASSNRVGDSPLHF.